This T cell receptor beta chain was recovered during a study of T cells in Graves' hyperthyroidism and ophthalmopathy. V was pared by 7 bases and J by 4 bases, with 19 bases between. The V gene's germline CDR1 is MDHEN and CDR2 SYDVKM. The CDR3 totals 15 residues. Researchers took RNA transcripts and amplified the TCR beta CDR3 regions from them. The HTBI set primed first-round TCR CDR3 RT-PCR. TCRdb passed the multiplex PCR reads through MiXCR, listing each CDR3 protein once. The data show 500,000 to 600,000 distinct CDR3 sequences, around 50% seen once. Study outcomes and limitations: Model predictions of ophthalmopathy came a median approximately 6 months before onset. Blood also carried most thyroid clonotypes expanded above 0.001.

Diagnoses rested on clinical symptoms, serum thyroxine and TRAb, thyroid ultrasound and orbital computed tomography. Notes on this clonotype: Its antigen is as yet unknown.

Sequenced: peripheral blood or thyroid tissue (not recorded which). The chain couples TRBV28 to TRBJ2-5; a possible D gene is TRBD2 (6 bases). The origin of this receptor is an adult woman with Graves' disease, either hyperthyroidism or ophthalmopathy (not recorded which). CDR3 nucleotides: TGTGCCAGCATCCAAAGAGTAGCGGCGTTAGAGACCCAGTACTTC. Its protein product is CASIQRVAALETQYF.